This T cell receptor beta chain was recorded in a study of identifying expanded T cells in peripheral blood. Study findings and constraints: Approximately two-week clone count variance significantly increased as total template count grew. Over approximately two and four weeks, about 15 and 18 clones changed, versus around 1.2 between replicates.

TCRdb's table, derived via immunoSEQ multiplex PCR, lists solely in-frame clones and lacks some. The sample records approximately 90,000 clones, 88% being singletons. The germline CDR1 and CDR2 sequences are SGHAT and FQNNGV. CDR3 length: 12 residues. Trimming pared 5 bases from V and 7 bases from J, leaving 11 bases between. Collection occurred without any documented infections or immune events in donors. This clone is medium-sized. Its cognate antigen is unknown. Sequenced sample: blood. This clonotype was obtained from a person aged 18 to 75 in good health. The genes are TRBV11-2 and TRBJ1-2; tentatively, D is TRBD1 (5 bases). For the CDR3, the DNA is TGTGCCAGCAGCCGAGTGCAGGGTGGCTACACCTTC. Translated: CASSRVQGGYTF.